One sample yielded the 8 T cell receptor beta chains listed below, sequenced in a study of T cells in localized non-small cell lung cancer. Generated by immunoSEQ multiplex PCR, the TCRdb table keeps only in-frame clones and is missing some. The table records over 20,000 clones, roughly nine tenths of them present only once. The sequenced sample was peripheral blood, obtained before any cancer treatment. These receptor sequences come from a male donor aged 60 or over with stage I squamous cell lung carcinoma.

V usage is TRBV21-1 and J usage is TRBJ2-1. TRBV21-1 is a known pseudogene. The CDR3 spans 15 residues. As DNA, the CDR3 is TGTGCCAGCAGCAACAGAGGGCAGGACAACAATGAGCAGTTCTTC. Translating gives CASSNRGQDNNEQFF.

The chain uses TRBV28 and TRBJ2-7, with 9 nucleotides matching TRBD1. Trimming at V came to 6 bases and at J to 3 bases, leaving 9 bases not matched to a gene. Germline V lookup: CDR1 MDHEN, CDR2 SYDVKM. The CDR3 totals 15 residues. CDR3 loop: CASSPGGGQGYEQYF. The CDR3 region has the DNA TGTGCCAGCAGCCCAGGTGGGGGACAGGGCTACGAGCAGTACTTC.

The rearrangement links TRBV11-2 to TRBJ2-5; D remains unclear. With 5 bases removed from V and 2 bases from J, the gap between germline ends came to 9 bases. This CDR3 is built from 13 residues. Looked up from germline, CDR1 is SGHAT and CDR2 is FQNNGV. The CDR3, as DNA: TGTGCCAGCAGCCCGACGATACAAGAGACCCAGTACTTC. Protein sequence: CASSPTIQETQYF.

The chain recombines TRBV10-2 with TRBJ1-2, with 8 bases that match TRBD1. Germline assignment: CDR1 WSHSY and CDR2 SAAADI. J was trimmed by 6 bases and V by 4 bases; bases with no gene match: 4. The CDR3 has 13 amino acids. CDR3 residues: CASSVTGVDGYTF. CDR3 sequence (DNA): TGCGCCAGCAGTGTGACAGGGGTGGATGGCTACACCTTC.

This chain joins TRBV6-1 and TRBJ1-5; maybe TRBD1 (5 bases). In germline, CDR1 is MNHNS, CDR2 SASEGT. This CDR3 has 15 amino acids. V was cut by 7 bases and J by 0 bases, with 13 bases left in between. The CDR3 DNA sequence: TGTGCCAGCACCGGGGGATTACATAGCAATCAGCCCCAGCATTTT. Translated, it gives CASTGGLHSNQPQHF.

V and J are TRBV6-5 and TRBJ1-1; D is ambiguous. The CDR3 consists of 15 residues. Trimming took 2 bases from V and 4 from J, leaving 14 bases between them. Germline values: CDR1 MNHEY, CDR2 SVGAGI. The CDR3 nucleotides read TGTGCCAGCAGTTACAGGGAAGCTACGGGCACTGAAGCTTTCTTT. As protein: CASSYREATGTEAFF.

This rearrangement joins TRBV18 to TRBJ2-1, with 12 bases lining up with TRBD2. The trim removed 1 base at V and 0 bases at J, leaving 19 bases unmatched. The germline gives CDR1 KGHSH, CDR2 LQKENI. This CDR3 is built from 23 residues. CDR3 sequence (DNA): TGTGCCAGCTCACCACGCCAGAGGACGGAGACTAGCGGGGGCCTGAGCTCCTACAATGAGCAGTTCTTC. Translated, it gives CASSPRQRTETSGGLSSYNEQFF.

The chain has TRBV6-5 and TRBJ2-7, with no clear D. CDR1 is MNHEY, CDR2 SVGAGI, per germline. The CDR3 runs to 11 residues. The ends were cut back, 5 bases at V and 6 bases at J, with 8 bases in the middle. The CDR3 loop reads CASSQYPEQYF. The CDR3 DNA sequence: TGTGCCAGCAGTCAATATCCCGAGCAGTACTTC.